The 7 T cell receptor beta chains below come from one sample, sequenced in a study of blood T cell repertoires in COVID-19. Sequenced by immunoSEQ multiplex PCR; TCRdb stores in-frame clones only, minus some. Here the sample spans about 110,000 clones, approximately 62% being singletons. Sequencing was carried out using peripheral blood. These receptors were obtained from a man older than 75 with acute or convalescent COVID-19.

The V call is TRBV6-5, the J call TRBJ1-5; D unclear. The CDR3 is 14 amino acids. Trimming removed 2 bases from V and 5 bases from J, with 10 bases in between. Looked up from germline, CDR1 is MNHEY and CDR2 is SVGAGI. CDR3 nucleotide sequence: TGTGCCAGCAGTTACCGCCAGGTGGATCAGCCCCAGCATTTT. Protein product: CASSYRQVDQPQHF.

The chain carries TRBV5-6 and TRBJ1-3; D remains unclear. Trimming took off 6 bases at V and 0 bases at J, with 7 bases between the two ends. The CDR3 covers 13 residues. Germline CDR1 SGHDT, CDR2 YYEEEE. The CDR3 DNA is TGTGCCAGCACCTATGTCTCTGGAAACACCATATATTTT. Translating it yields CASTYVSGNTIYF.

The chain couples TRBV29-1 to TRBJ2-3; D gene unclear. The CDR3 runs to 11 residues. The ends were cut back, 7 bases at V and 2 bases at J, with 7 bases in the middle. Germline CDR1 reads SQVTM; CDR2 reads ANQGSEA. This CDR3 reads CSAGPTDTQYF. In DNA, the CDR3 is TGCAGCGCCGGTCCCACAGATACGCAGTATTTT.

The chain recombines TRBV5-4 with TRBJ2-1; 7 bases fit TRBD2. V shed 1 base and J 8 bases; nucleotides not matched to a gene: 9. Germline-derived CDR1 and CDR2 are SGHNT and YYREEE (reference sequence). This CDR3 is 15 amino acids long. CDR3: CASSLQASGRYEQFF. DNA of the CDR3: TGTGCCAGCAGCTTGCAGGCTAGCGGACGGTATGAGCAGTTCTTC.

The table lists this clone with a few counts. The chain couples TRBV7-2 to TRBJ2-4; 7 bases align to TRBD1. Germline values: CDR1 SGHTA, CDR2 FQGNSA. V shed 5 bases and J 6 bases; nucleotides not matched to a gene: 7. The CDR3 runs to 14 residues. The chain's CDR3 is CASSQDRAANIQYF. The CDR3 coding sequence is TGTGCCAGCAGCCAAGACAGGGCTGCAAACATTCAGTACTTC.

The rearrangement joins TRBV19 to TRBJ1-1; 7 bases are shared with TRBD1. From germline, CDR1 is LNHDA and CDR2 SQIVND (reference sequence). The CDR3 has 13 amino acids. J gave up 6 bases and V 5 bases, and 6 bases lay outside the gene matches. Here the CDR3 reads CASSADRQAEAFF. CDR3 nucleotides: TGTGCCAGTAGTGCGGACAGGCAGGCTGAAGCTTTCTTT.

The chain uses TRBV4-1 and TRBJ2-3; 11 positions agree with TRBD1. CDR3 length: 14 amino acids. Trimming cost V 4 bases and J 4 bases; bases outside gene matches: 1. Per the germline V gene, CDR1 is MGHRA and CDR2 is YSYEKL. In DNA, the CDR3 is TGCGCCAGCAGCCGGGGACAGGGGGCAGATACGCAGTATTTT. Encoded protein: CASSRGQGADTQYF.